Sequencing of this T cell receptor (beta chain) was carried out in a study of technical replicates of blood from a few donors. Germline assignment: CDR1 SGHNT and CDR2 YYREEE (reference sequence). The CDR3 consists of 16 residues. Trimming shortened V by 0 bases and J by 7 bases, and 17 bases separated the two germline ends. Sequenced by immunoSEQ multiplex PCR; TCRdb stores in-frame clones only, minus some. The sample holds more than 80,000 clones; 90% to 97% are singletons and the top ten take less than 0.25%. This TCR was recovered from a human donor in good health. V usage is TRBV5-4 and J usage is TRBJ2-1; D is unresolved. Sequencing was performed on T cells isolated from PBMCs. CDR3 DNA sequence: TGTGCCAGCAGCTTGGCCACTGCGTTCGCTGAAAATGAGCAGTTCTTC. Residues: CASSLATAFAENEQFF. The variable domain in full, with the rest retrieved from reference TRBV5-4 and TRBJ2-1, is ETGVTQSPTHLIKTRGQQVTLRCSSQSGHNTVSWYQQALGQGPQFIFQYYREEENGRGNFPPRFSGLQFPNYSSELNVNALELDDSALYLCASSLATAFAENEQFFGPGTRLTVL.